This TCR beta chain was recovered during a study of T cells in tuberculosis. V was clipped by 3 bases and J by 4 bases, with 14 bases between them. The CDR3 has 15 amino acids. Germline CDR1 is SGHRS and CDR2 is YFSETQ. Clones were sequenced by immunoSEQ multiplex PCR, and TCRdb holds only the in-frame ones, with some missing. The table records about 38,000 clones, 94% of them present only once. This sample's time point: new active TB diagnosis, blood taken before or within 7 days of starting treatment. Each clinical donor contributed on average around 110,000 T cells from unsorted cryopreserved PBMC.

The chain joins TRBV5-1 to TRBJ1-5; perhaps TRBD1 as D (6 bases). The source is an adult with tuberculosis. The sequences come from PBMCs, collected at tuberculosis diagnosis. The CDR3 spells CASSSGQGSNQPQHF. CDR3 nucleotides: TGCGCCAGCAGCTCTGGGCAGGGGAGTAATCAGCCCCAGCATTTT.